This TCR beta chain was identified in a study of blood T cell repertoires in COVID-19. Study-level background: Sample material is recorded as cDNA or gDNA derived from T cells, B-cell-depleted T cells, or PBMCs.

The participants were between about 18 and 100 years old and came from some 23 US areas. Cohorts were assigned according to the clinical history that participants reported. Per the authors' pipeline: From reference gene primer amplification, estimates of nucleated cell counts were derived. The protocol was immunoSEQ multiplex PCR, while the TCRdb copy is restricted to in-frame clones and leaves out a portion. The V and J calls and the clone size are those of that table, but D and trimming were determined from the DNA. The data contain about 46,000 clones, 70% to 90% of them seen just once; the ten biggest clones take up roughly 3%. This CDR3 has 14 amino acids. V was clipped by 6 bases and J by 4 bases; unmatched bases: 4. CDR1 is SGHNT and CDR2 is YYREEE in the germline V gene (reference sequence).

This TCR was sampled from a woman aged 50 to 60 who had recovered from COVID-19. The chain is built from TRBV5-4 and TRBJ1-6, with 7 bases fitting TRBD1. The specimen sequenced was PBMCs or T cells enriched from blood (not recorded which). CDR3 protein: CASTGTEYNSPLHF. The CDR3 DNA reads as TGTGCCAGCACCGGGACAGAGTATAATTCACCCCTCCACTTT.